The present entry profiles one T cell receptor (beta chain) with its context. Its antigen is unknown. CDR1 and CDR2 from the germline V gene are SGHDN and FVKESK. CDR3 length equals 19 residues. V shed 3 bases and J 0 bases; nucleotides not matched to a gene: 7. The sample belongs to a study of cytomegalovirus exposure and HLA in healthy donors. Study-wide findings and caveats: TCR beta sequences reportedly predicted the HLA-A and HLA-B alleles of most subjects accurately. Per a later analysis, HLA-associated TCR beta chains showed more clonal expansion than other, equally common TCR beta chains. Diagnosis of cytomegalovirus status made by the classifier reportedly showed high specificity and sensitivity.

With 60 Vbeta and 13 Jbeta primers, the PCR was carried out. Assay used: immunoSEQ multiplex PCR; TCRdb lists only in-frame clones, some missing. This sample has some 140,000 clones, with 73% found just once. The chain uses TRBV14 and TRBJ2-6, with TRBD1 matching 11 bases. The sequence was collected from a woman between 40 and 50 years old in good health and CMV-seronegative. The specimen was PBMCs. CDR3 protein: CASSQSYGTGGSGANVLTF. DNA for the CDR3: TGTGCCAGCAGCCAGTCGTATGGGACAGGGGGCTCTGGGGCCAACGTCCTGACTTTC.